The clone carrying this T cell receptor beta chain came up many times. Its antigen is undetermined. Germline V gene lookup returns CDR1 MDHEN and CDR2 SYDVKM. This CDR3 contains 16 residues. Trimming stripped 3 bases from V and 0 bases from J, with 12 bases between. This sample is drawn from a study of T-cell reconstitution after alpha-beta-depleted transplantation in children. Points from the study as a whole: The main origin of T-cell counts and diversity one year after transplant was newly produced T cells.

Researchers prepared the TCRbeta library using unique molecular identifiers, the study reports. A single record per CDR3 protein comes from TCRdb applying MiXCR to the PCR reads. Altogether 210,000 or so distinct CDR3 sequences are present, approximately 11% being singletons, with the ten largest covering 28%. The TCR sequence derives from a child under two years old with acute myeloid leukemia, due to receive a stem cell transplant. Here the sequenced sample was PBMCs, taken before TCRalphabeta/CD19-depleted stem cell transplant. The genes are TRBV28 and TRBJ2-1; D gene uncertain. DNA for the CDR3: TGTGCCAGCAGTTTGAGGCTCATGAGCTCCTACAATGAGCAGTTCTTC. This sequence encodes CASSLRLMSSYNEQFF.